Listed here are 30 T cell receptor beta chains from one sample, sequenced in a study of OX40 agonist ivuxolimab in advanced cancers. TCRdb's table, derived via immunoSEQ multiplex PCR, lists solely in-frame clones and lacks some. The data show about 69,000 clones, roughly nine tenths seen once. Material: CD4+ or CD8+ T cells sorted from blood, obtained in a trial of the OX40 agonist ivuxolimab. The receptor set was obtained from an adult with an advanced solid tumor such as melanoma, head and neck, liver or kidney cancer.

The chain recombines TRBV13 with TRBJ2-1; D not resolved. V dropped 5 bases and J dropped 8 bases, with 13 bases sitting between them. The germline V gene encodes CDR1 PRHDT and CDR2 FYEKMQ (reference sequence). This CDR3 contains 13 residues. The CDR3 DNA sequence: TGTGCCAGCAGCCTTACCGCTGGGGATGAGCAGTTCTTC. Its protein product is CASSLTAGDEQFF. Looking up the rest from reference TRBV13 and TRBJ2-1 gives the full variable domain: AAGVIQSPRHLIKEKRETATLKCYPIPRHDTVYWYQQGPGQDPQFLISFYEKMQSDKGSIPDRFSAQQFSDYHSELNMSSLELGDSALYFCASSLTAGDEQFFGPGTRLTVL.

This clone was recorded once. The CDR3 DNA reads as TGTGCCACCAGCAATGGACAGCTTATGAACACTGAAGCTTTCTTT. It encodes CATSNGQLMNTEAFF. This chain joins TRBV15 and TRBJ1-1, with D possibly matching TRBD1 (6 bases). V lost 4 bases and J 0 bases, leaving 12 bases between the germline ends. From germline, CDR1 is LNHNV and CDR2 YYDKDF (reference sequence). The CDR3 covers 15 residues.

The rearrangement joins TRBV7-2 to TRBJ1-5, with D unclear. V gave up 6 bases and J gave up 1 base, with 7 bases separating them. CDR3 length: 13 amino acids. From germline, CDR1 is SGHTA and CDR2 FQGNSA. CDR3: CASRYASNQPQHF. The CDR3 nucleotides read TGTGCCAGCAGGTATGCCAGCAATCAGCCCCAGCATTTT.

The CDR3 sequence is CASSIGPRGMTPQHF. The CDR3 nucleotides are TGTGCCAGCAGCATAGGACCCCGCGGGATGACGCCCCAGCATTTT. The J gene is TRBJ1-5, the V gene TRBV27; D call uncertain. The CDR3 extends over 15 amino acids. V gave up 6 bases and J gave up 9 bases, with 21 bases separating them. The germline CDR1 and CDR2 sequences are MNHEY and SMNVEV (reference sequence).

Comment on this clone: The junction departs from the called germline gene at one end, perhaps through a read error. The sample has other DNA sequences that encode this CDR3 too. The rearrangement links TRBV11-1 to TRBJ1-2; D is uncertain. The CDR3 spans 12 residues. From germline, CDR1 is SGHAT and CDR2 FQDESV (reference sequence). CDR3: CGSSLDGNGYTF. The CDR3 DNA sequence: TGTGGCAGCAGTTTGGACGGGAATGGCTACACCTTC.

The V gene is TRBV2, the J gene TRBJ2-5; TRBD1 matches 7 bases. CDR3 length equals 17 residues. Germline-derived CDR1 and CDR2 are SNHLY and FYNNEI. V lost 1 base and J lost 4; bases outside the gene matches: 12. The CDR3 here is CASSEGRTGYNRETQYF. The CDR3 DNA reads TGTGCCAGCAGTGAAGGGAGGACAGGCTACAACAGAGAGACCCAGTACTTC.

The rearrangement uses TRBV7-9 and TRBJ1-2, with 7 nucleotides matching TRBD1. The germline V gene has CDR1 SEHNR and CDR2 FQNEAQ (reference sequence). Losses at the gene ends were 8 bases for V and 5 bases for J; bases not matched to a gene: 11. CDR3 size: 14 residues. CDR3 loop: CASARTGPSYGYTF. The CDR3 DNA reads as TGTGCCAGCGCCAGGACAGGTCCTTCATATGGCTACACCTTC.

CDR3 sequence (DNA): TGTGCCTTTCAGGGGATTAGCTCCTACGAGCAGTACTTC. As protein: CAFQGISSYEQYF. J is TRBJ2-7 and V is TRBV30; TRBD1 might be the D (6 bases). Trimming stripped 7 bases from V and 0 bases from J, with 13 bases between. From germline, CDR1 is GTSNPN and CDR2 SVGIG (reference sequence). This CDR3 has 13 amino acids.

CDR3 coding DNA: TGTGCCAGCAGTTTTACTAGATCGAACACCGGGGAGCTGTTTTTT. Its protein product is CASSFTRSNTGELFF. The J gene is TRBJ2-2, the V gene TRBV27; tentatively, D is TRBD2 (5 bases). Germline loops: CDR1 MNHEY, CDR2 SMNVEV (reference sequence). The CDR3 has 15 residues. V was trimmed by 3 bases and J by 0 bases, leaving 8 bases between them.

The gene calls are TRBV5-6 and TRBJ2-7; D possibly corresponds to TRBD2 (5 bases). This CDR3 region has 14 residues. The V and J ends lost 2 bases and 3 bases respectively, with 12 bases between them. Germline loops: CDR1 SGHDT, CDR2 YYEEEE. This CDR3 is CASSLFRGIYEQYF. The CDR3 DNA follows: TGTGCCAGCAGCTTATTCCGGGGAATCTACGAGCAGTACTTC.

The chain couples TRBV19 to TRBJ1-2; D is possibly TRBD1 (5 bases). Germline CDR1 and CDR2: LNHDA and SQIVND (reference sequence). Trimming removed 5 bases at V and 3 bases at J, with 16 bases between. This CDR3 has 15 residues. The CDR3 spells CASSSDGTEYYGYTF. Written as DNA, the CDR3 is TGTGCCAGTAGTTCTGACGGGACGGAATACTATGGCTACACCTTC. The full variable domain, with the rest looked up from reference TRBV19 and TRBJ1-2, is DGGITQSPKYLFRKEGQNVTLSCEQNLNHDAMYWYRQDPGQGLRLIYYSQIVNDFQKGDIAEGYSVSREKKESFPLTVTSAQKNPTAFYLCASSSDGTEYYGYTFGSGTRLTVV.

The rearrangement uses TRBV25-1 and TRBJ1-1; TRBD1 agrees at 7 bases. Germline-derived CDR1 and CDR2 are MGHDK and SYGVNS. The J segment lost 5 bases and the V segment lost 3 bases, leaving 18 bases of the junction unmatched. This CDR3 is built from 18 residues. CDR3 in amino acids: CASSDPSDRALPDTEAFF. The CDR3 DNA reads TGTGCCAGCAGTGATCCCTCCGACAGGGCCCTACCGGATACTGAAGCTTTCTTT.

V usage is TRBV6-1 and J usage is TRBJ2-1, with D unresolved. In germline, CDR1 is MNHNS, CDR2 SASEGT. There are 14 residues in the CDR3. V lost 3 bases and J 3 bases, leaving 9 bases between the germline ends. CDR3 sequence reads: CASSEVGYYNEQFF. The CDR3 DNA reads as TGTGCCAGCAGTGAGGTAGGCTACTACAATGAGCAGTTCTTC.

CDR3 sequence: CASSLYGFPSYEQYF. The CDR3 bases are TGTGCCAGCAGCTTATACGGTTTTCCCTCCTACGAGCAGTACTTC. The gene calls are TRBV7-2 and TRBJ2-7; D is unclear. The CDR3 totals 15 residues. Germline values: CDR1 SGHTA, CDR2 FQGNSA. Deletions cut 2 bases from V and 0 bases from J, with 11 bases between.

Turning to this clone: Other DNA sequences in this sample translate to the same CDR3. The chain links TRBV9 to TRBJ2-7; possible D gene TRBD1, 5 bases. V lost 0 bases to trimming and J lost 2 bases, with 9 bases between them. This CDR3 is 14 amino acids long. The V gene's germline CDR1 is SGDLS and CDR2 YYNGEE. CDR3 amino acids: CASSVGTGTYEQYF. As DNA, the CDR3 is TGTGCCAGCAGCGTAGGAACAGGTACCTACGAGCAGTACTTC.

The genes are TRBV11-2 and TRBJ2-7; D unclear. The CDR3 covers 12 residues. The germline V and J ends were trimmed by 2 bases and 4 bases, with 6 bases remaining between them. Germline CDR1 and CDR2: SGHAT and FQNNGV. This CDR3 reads CASSLTGYEQYF. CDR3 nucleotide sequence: TGTGCCAGCAGCTTAACTGGGTACGAGCAGTACTTC.

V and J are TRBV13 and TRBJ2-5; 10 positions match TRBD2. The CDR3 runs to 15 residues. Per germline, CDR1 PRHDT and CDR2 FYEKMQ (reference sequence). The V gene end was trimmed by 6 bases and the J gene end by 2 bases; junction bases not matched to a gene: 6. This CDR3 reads CASSQRGGAQETQYF. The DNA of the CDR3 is TGTGCCAGCAGTCAGCGGGGGGGGGCACAAGAGACCCAGTACTTC. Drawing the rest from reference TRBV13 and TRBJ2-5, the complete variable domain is AAGVIQSPRHLIKEKRETATLKCYPIPRHDTVYWYQQGPGQDPQFLISFYEKMQSDKGSIPDRFSAQQFSDYHSELNMSSLELGDSALYFCASSQRGGAQETQYFGPGTRLLVL.

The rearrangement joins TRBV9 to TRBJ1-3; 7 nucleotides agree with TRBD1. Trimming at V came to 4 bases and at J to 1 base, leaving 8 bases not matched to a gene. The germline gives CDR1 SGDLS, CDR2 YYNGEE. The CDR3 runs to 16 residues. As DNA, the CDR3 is TGTGCCAGCAGCCCCAGGACAGGAGAGTCTGGAAACACCATATATTTT. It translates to CASSPRTGESGNTIYF.

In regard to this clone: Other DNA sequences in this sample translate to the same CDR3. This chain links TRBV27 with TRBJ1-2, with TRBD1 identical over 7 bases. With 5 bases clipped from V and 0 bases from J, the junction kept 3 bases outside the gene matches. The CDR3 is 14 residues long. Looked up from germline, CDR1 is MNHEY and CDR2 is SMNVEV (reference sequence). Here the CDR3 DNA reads TGTGCCAGCAGTCTACAGGGGTCTAACTATGGCTACACCTTC. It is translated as CASSLQGSNYGYTF.

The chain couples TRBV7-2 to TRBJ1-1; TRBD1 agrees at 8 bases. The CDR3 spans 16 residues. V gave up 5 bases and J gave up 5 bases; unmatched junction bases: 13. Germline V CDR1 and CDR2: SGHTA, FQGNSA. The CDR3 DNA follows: TGTGCCAGCAGCCCCTGGCGGACAGGGCCAATGACTGAAGCTTTCTTT. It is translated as CASSPWRTGPMTEAFF.

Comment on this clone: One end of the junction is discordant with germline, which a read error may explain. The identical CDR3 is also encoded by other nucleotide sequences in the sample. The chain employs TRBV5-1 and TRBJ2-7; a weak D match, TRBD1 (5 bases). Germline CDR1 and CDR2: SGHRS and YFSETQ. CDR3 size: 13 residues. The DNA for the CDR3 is TGCGCCAGCAGTTTGGCTTTCAGGGACGAGCAGTACTTC. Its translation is CASSLAFRDEQYF.

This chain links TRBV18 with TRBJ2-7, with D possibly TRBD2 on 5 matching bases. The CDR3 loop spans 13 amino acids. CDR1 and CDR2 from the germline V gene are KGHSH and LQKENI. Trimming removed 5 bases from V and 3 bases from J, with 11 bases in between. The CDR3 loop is CASSFRDFYEQYF. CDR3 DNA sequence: TGTGCCAGCTCATTCCGGGATTTCTACGAGCAGTACTTC.

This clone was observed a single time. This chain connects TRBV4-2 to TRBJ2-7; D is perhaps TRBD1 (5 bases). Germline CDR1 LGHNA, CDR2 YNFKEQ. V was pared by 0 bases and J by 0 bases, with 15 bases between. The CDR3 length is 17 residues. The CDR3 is CASSQDKAGLSSYEQYF. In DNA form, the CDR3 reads TGTGCCAGCAGCCAAGATAAGGCAGGGTTAAGCTCCTACGAGCAGTACTTC.

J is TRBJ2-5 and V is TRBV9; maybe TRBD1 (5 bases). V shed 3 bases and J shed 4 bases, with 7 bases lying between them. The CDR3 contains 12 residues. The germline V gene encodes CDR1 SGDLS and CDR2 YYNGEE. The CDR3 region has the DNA TGTGCCAGCAGCGAGGGGATAGAGACCCAGTACTTC. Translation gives CASSEGIETQYF.

CDR3 residues: CARSLAGHQGDLDTQYF. For the CDR3, the DNA is TGTGCCAGAAGCTTAGCTGGGCACCAGGGCGACCTAGATACGCAGTATTTT. This rearrangement joins TRBV7-5 to TRBJ2-3; the table gives TRBD1 as D, unverified against the DNA. TRBV7-5 is shown as a pseudogene. This CDR3 contains 17 residues.

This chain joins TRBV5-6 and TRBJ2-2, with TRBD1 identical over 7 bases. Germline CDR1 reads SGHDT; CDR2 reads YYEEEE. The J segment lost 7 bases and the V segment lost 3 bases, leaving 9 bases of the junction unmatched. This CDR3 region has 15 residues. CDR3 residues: CASSSGQLLSGELFF. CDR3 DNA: TGTGCCAGCAGCTCGGGACAGCTCTTAAGCGGGGAGCTGTTTTTT.

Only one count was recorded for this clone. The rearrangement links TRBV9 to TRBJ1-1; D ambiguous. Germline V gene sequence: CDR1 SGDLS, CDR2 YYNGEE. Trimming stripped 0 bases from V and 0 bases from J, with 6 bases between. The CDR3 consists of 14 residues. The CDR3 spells CASSVGGMNTEAFF. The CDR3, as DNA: TGTGCCAGCAGCGTAGGAGGGATGAACACTGAAGCTTTCTTT.

CDR3 sequence reads: CASSLGKNEQFF. CDR3 bases: TGTGCCAGCAGCTTGGGAAAAAATGAGCAGTTCTTC. This chain links TRBV5-4 with TRBJ2-1; no reliable D call. V was shortened by 0 bases and J by 7 bases, with 5 bases between the two germline ends. The CDR3 consists of 12 residues. Germline values: CDR1 SGHNT, CDR2 YYREEE (reference sequence).

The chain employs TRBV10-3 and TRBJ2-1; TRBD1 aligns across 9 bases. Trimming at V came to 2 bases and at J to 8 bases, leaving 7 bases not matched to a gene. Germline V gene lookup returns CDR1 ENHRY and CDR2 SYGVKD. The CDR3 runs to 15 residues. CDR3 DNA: TGTGCCATCAGTGAGCCTACCACAGGGGGCGATGAGCAGTTCTTC. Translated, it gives CAISEPTTGGDEQFF.

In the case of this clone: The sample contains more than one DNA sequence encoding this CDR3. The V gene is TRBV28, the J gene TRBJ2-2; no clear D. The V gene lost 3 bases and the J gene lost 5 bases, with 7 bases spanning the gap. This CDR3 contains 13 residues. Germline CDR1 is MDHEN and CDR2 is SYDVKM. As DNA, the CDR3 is TGTGCCAGCAGTTTTAGGTTGACCGGGGAGCTGTTTTTT. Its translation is CASSFRLTGELFF.